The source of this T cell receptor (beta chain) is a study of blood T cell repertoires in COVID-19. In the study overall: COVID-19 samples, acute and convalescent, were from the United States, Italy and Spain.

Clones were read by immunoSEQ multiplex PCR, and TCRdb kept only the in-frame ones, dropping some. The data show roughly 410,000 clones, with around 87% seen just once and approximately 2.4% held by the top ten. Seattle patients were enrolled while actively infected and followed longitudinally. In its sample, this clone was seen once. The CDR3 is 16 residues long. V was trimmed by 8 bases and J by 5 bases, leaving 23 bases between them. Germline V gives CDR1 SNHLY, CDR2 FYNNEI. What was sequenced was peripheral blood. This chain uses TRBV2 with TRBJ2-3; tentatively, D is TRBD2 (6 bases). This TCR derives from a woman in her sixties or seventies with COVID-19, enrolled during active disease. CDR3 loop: CASDRLGRGFGDTQYF. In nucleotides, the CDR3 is TGTGCCAGCGACCGACTAGGTCGAGGGTTTGGAGATACGCAGTATTTT.